This T cell receptor (beta chain) is drawn from a study of blood T cell repertoires in COVID-19 (dated by TCRdb to 2019 to 2021). About the study as a whole: Samples from collaborators originated in the United States, Italy and Spain and spanned both the acute and convalescent phases of COVID-19. The material from the prospective study consisted of cDNA or gDNA derived from T cells, B-cell-depleted T cells, or PBMCs. Subjects who had been exposed to COVID-19, were actively infected with it, or had recovered from it provided the deeply sampled blood TCRbeta repertoires that made up the dataset. A freely available public database, intended as a resource for researchers studying the immune response to SARS-CoV-2, is where the repertoires were released. Samples came from the ongoing ImmuneRACE study (first 160 participants) plus 1,254 subjects from 6 global collaborators. The sample metadata nearly always contained a de-identified subject ID, COVID-19 status, age in years and sex. HLA class I and class II types, where available, came from metadata supplied by the sample provider rather than from assay-based typing. The full study reports these points: Clinical and demographic metadata were provided uncurated, with the amount varying by source and participant.

TCRbeta CDR3 regions were amplified from genomic DNA using the immunoSEQ Assay, a bias-controlled multiplex PCR. As for the original processing: Nucleated cell counts per sample were estimated from amplification of reference gene primers within the assay. To quantify the absolute abundance of each unique TCRbeta CDR3 rearrangement, sequence reads were collapsed and filtered. For each sample, productive Simpson clonality was calculated as the square root of Simpson's diversity index across productive rearrangements. TCRdb retrieved this table from immuneACCESS and kept in-frame rearrangements only. Not all clones are present; in checked studies, unresolved V genes account for under half, and no reason is known for the remainder. Clone size and the V and J calls come from that table; the DNA yielded D and trimming. The sample records 300,000 or so clones, roughly 90% of which are singletons. In total, the top ten clones hold around 2.5% of the sample.

Taken from the germline V gene, the CDR1 and CDR2 loops are SGHDT and YYEEEE. From the cysteine through the phenylalanine, the CDR3 covers 14 amino acids. The retained sequence is limited to the CDR3, 42 bases, with the frame set at the first base. V was cut back by 1 base and J by 11 bases, leaving a gap of 13 bases between them. Remarks on this clone: Its antigen is unknown. One base away there is no much larger clone; base qualities are not given.

Participants in the prospective study were aged roughly 18 to 89 years, lived in 24 United States geographic areas, and enrolled through a virtual design. To assign participants to cohorts, the prospective study relied on clinical history that participants themselves reported in a screening survey and a study questionnaire. For ImmuneRACE Cohort 3, a participant was defined as recovered based on two consecutive negative NP/OP PCR tests, clearance by a healthcare professional, or resolution of symptoms. Each participant in the prospective study had whole blood, serum and a nasopharyngeal or oropharyngeal swab collected by mobile phlebotomists. Over a roughly 2-month period, participants in the prospective study had the option of providing additional blood draws and questionnaires. Prospective study blood samples were shipped either frozen or at room temperature before DNA extraction.

The sample was PBMCs or T cells enriched from blood (not recorded which). The chain is assembled from TRBV5-6 and TRBJ1-6, and TRBD1 may be the D gene, going by 5 matching bases. The sequence derives from a man in his 60s who had recovered from COVID-19. The CDR3 loop reads CASSLSEGRPPLHF. The DNA sequence is given as TGTGCCAGCAGCTTGTCCGAGGGGAGGCCACCCCTCCACTTT.